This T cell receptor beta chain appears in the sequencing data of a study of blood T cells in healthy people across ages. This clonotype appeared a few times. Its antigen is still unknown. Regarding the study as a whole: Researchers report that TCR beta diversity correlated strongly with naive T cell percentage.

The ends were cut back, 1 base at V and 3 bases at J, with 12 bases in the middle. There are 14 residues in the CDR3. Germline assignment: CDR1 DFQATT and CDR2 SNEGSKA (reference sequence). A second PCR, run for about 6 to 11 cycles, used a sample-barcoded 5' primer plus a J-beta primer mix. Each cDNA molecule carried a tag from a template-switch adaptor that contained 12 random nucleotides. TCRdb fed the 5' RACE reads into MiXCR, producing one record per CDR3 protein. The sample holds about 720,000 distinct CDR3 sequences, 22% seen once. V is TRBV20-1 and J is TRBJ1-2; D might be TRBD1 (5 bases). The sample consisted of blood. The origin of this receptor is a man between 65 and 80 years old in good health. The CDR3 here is CSARGGVSDYGYTF. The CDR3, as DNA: TGCAGTGCTAGAGGAGGGGTGTCGGACTATGGCTACACCTTC.